These 24 T cell receptor beta chains originate from one sample sequenced in a study of shared clonotypes between healthy human individuals. Measured with immunoSEQ multiplex PCR; TCRdb has only the in-frame clones, and not every one. The table has about 510,000 clones, 95% to 97% seen once. Input material: naive CD4+ T cells sorted from blood. As for subset: CD45RA+ positively selected. The receptors were sampled from a woman aged 30 to 39 in good health.

The gene calls are TRBV28 and TRBJ2-1, with TRBD2 matching 9 bases. The CDR3 length is 15 residues. V lost 5 bases and J lost 6; bases outside the gene matches: 8. The germline gives CDR1 MDHEN, CDR2 SYDVKM. The CDR3 sequence: CASSRGTSFFNEQFF. The CDR3 nucleotides read TGTGCCAGCAGTCGCGGGACTAGCTTCTTCAATGAGCAGTTCTTC.

The rearrangement links TRBV9 to TRBJ2-1; D is perhaps TRBD1 (5 bases). V was trimmed by 4 bases and J by 2 bases, leaving 13 bases between them. Germline loops: CDR1 SGDLS, CDR2 YYNGEE. The CDR3 has 15 amino acids. CDR3 coding DNA: TGTGCCAGCAGCCTACATTCGACAGCCTACAATGAGCAGTTCTTC. Protein sequence: CASSLHSTAYNEQFF.

The rearrangement uses TRBV5-1 and TRBJ2-5; the match to TRBD2 covers 8 bases. V shed 3 bases, J shed 9 bases, and the junction held 13 bases outside the gene matches. CDR3 length equals 15 residues. Germline CDR1 reads SGHRS; CDR2 reads YFSETQ. CDR3 DNA: TGCGCCAGCAGCTCCAGTACTAGCGGCCCTGGAGCCCAGTACTTC. Translated: CASSSSTSGPGAQYF.

In its sample, this clone was seen once. The chain uses TRBV6-5 and TRBJ1-5; D is uncertain. V lost 2 bases and J 9 bases, leaving 11 bases between the germline ends. The CDR3 length is 13 residues. Germline V lookup: CDR1 MNHEY, CDR2 SVGAGI. CDR3 amino acids: CASSYKVVGPQHF. CDR3 DNA: TGTGCCAGCAGTTACAAGGTGGTGGGGCCCCAGCATTTT.

This chain uses TRBV27 with TRBJ2-7; D gene uncertain. This CDR3 region has 13 residues. The V end was cut by 6 bases, the J end by 0 bases, with 9 bases between. CDR1 and CDR2 (germline): MNHEY, SMNVEV (reference sequence). CDR3 nucleotide sequence: TGTGCCAGCAGCCCCCGGGTCTCCTACGAGCAGTACTTC. Residues: CASSPRVSYEQYF.

Turning to this clone: At the DNA level, this CDR3 is encoded by other sequences in the same sample as well. This chain connects TRBV27 to TRBJ2-1, with 9 nucleotides matching TRBD2. The CDR3 consists of 15 residues. The J segment lost 3 bases and the V segment lost 3 bases, leaving 3 bases of the junction unmatched. The germline V gene encodes CDR1 MNHEY and CDR2 SMNVEV (reference sequence). CDR3 coding DNA: TGTGCCAGCAGTTTGACTAGCGGCTACTACAATGAGCAGTTCTTC. Its protein is CASSLTSGYYNEQFF.

The chain recombines TRBV19 with TRBJ2-2; 8 bases match TRBD2. Germline CDR1 reads LNHDA; CDR2 reads SQIVND (reference sequence). Trimming cost V 0 bases and J 4 bases; bases outside gene matches: 13. The CDR3 covers 19 residues. The CDR3 loop is CASSIEGSGLAGFTGELFF. The CDR3 DNA sequence: TGTGCCAGTAGTATAGAAGGTTCAGGCCTAGCGGGCTTCACCGGGGAGCTGTTTTTT.

J is TRBJ2-1 and V is TRBV28, with 7 bases that match TRBD2. The germline gives CDR1 MDHEN, CDR2 SYDVKM. There are 14 residues in the CDR3. V lost 5 bases, J lost 4 bases, and 5 bases stayed unmatched. CDR3 in DNA: TGTGCCAGCAGTAGCGGGACCCTATACAATGAGCAGTTCTTC. It translates to CASSSGTLYNEQFF. Drawing the rest from reference TRBV28 and TRBJ2-1, the complete variable domain is DVKVTQSSRYLVKRTGEKVFLECVQDMDHENMFWYRQDPGLGLRLIYFSYDVKMKEKGDIPEGYSVSREKKERFSLILESASTNQTSMYLCASSSGTLYNEQFFGPGTRLTVL.

The chain has TRBV13 and TRBJ1-1, with TRBD1 identical over 8 bases. V lost 5 bases to trimming and J lost 1 base; unmatched junction nucleotides: 6. The germline gives CDR1 PRHDT, CDR2 FYEKMQ (reference sequence). CDR3 size: 15 residues. The CDR3 DNA follows: TGTGCCAGCAGCCGTCTCGACAGGGGGAACACTGAAGCTTTCTTT. Protein sequence: CASSRLDRGNTEAFF.

The chain employs TRBV5-8 and TRBJ2-7; a weak D match, TRBD1 (6 bases). V lost 1 base, J lost 6 bases, and 8 bases lay in between. This CDR3 region has 12 residues. The V gene's germline CDR1 is SGHTS and CDR2 YDEGEE. The CDR3 protein is CASSLLGGEQYF. CDR3 DNA: TGTGCCAGCAGCTTGCTAGGGGGCGAGCAGTACTTC.

This rearrangement joins TRBV5-1 to TRBJ1-4; D possibly corresponds to TRBD1 (5 bases). The CDR3 sequence is 17 residues long. The V end was cut by 4 bases, the J end by 0 bases, with 16 bases between. The germline V gene encodes CDR1 SGHRS and CDR2 YFSETQ. CDR3 nucleotides: TGCGCCAGCAGCGTAGACAGCAGAATTGCAACTAATGAAAAACTGTTTTTT. Translated, it gives CASSVDSRIATNEKLFF.

V gene TRBV12-5 combines with J gene TRBJ2-7; no reliable D call. Germline loops: CDR1 LGHNT, CDR2 FRNRAP. V gave up 4 bases and J gave up 5 bases, with 15 bases separating them. CDR3 length equals 14 residues. The CDR3 sequence: CASGWPGSGHEQYF. For the CDR3, the DNA is TGTGCTAGTGGTTGGCCCGGGTCCGGGCACGAGCAGTACTTC.

The J gene is TRBJ1-4, the V gene TRBV2, with D possibly matching TRBD1 (5 bases). Trimming pared 7 bases from V and 1 base from J, leaving 28 bases between. The germline V gene has CDR1 SNHLY and CDR2 FYNNEI. This CDR3 region has 20 residues. The CDR3: CASNRPGVGGVTGTNEKLFF. As DNA, the CDR3 is TGTGCCAGCAACCGCCCCGGCGTCGGGGGGGTAACGGGAACTAATGAAAAACTGTTTTTT.

The rearrangement uses TRBV28 and TRBJ1-2; D is undetermined. V lost 1 base and J lost 4, with 16 bases in between. The CDR3 spans 16 residues. Germline CDR1 is MDHEN and CDR2 is SYDVKM. The CDR3 is CASSLYGAGRGYGYTF. The CDR3, as DNA: TGTGCCAGCAGTTTATACGGCGCAGGTCGGGGCTATGGCTACACCTTC.

V gene TRBV10-3 combines with J gene TRBJ1-1, with 7 positions matching TRBD1. Germline V CDR1 and CDR2: ENHRY, SYGVKD. J gave up 7 bases and V 11 bases, and 10 bases lay outside the gene matches. This CDR3 has 12 residues. CDR3 coding DNA: TGTGCCGCCGCGACAGGGTTTGGTGAAGCTTTCTTT. Protein sequence: CAAATGFGEAFF.

The chain links TRBV19 to TRBJ2-7; 8 bases line up with TRBD2. V lost 6 bases to trimming and J lost 2 bases; unmatched junction nucleotides: 15. CDR1 and CDR2 from the germline V gene are LNHDA and SQIVND (reference sequence). The length of the CDR3 is 17 residues. This CDR3 is CASSRQAGVSGTYEQYF. The DNA for the CDR3 is TGTGCCAGTAGCAGGCAAGCAGGGGTTAGCGGGACCTACGAGCAGTACTTC.

The J gene is TRBJ1-3, the V gene TRBV4-1; 8 nucleotides line up with TRBD1. The CDR3 is made up of 15 amino acids. The trim removed 3 bases at V and 3 bases at J, leaving 4 bases unmatched. Germline values: CDR1 MGHRA, CDR2 YSYEKL. In DNA form, the CDR3 reads TGCGCCAGCAGCCAGGAGGACAGGGTTGGAAACACCATATATTTT. Encoded protein: CASSQEDRVGNTIYF.

The CDR3 DNA follows: TGCGCCAGCAGCCCCCGGGACAGGGACCTACTCGGCACCGGGGAGCTGTTTTTT. It specifies CASSPRDRDLLGTGELFF. V and J are TRBV5-1 and TRBJ2-2; TRBD1 matches at 9 bases. The V and J ends lost 4 bases and 4 bases, in that order; junction bases with no gene match: 14. The CDR3 runs to 18 residues. The germline CDR1 and CDR2 sequences are SGHRS and YFSETQ.

This rearrangement joins TRBV28 to TRBJ2-1, with D tentatively TRBD2 (5 bases). CDR3 size: 13 residues. Trimming removed 5 bases at V and 4 bases at J, with 9 bases between. Germline V gives CDR1 MDHEN, CDR2 SYDVKM. The CDR3 spells CASSVTRYNEQFF. The CDR3 DNA sequence: TGTGCCAGCAGTGTTACTAGATACAATGAGCAGTTCTTC.

The rearrangement links TRBV28 to TRBJ1-2; 12 positions match TRBD1. J lost 3 bases, V lost 6 bases, and 5 bases had no gene match. Germline-derived CDR1 and CDR2 are MDHEN and SYDVKM. There are 15 residues in the CDR3. The CDR3 loop is CASRGDRGLDYGYTF. The CDR3 DNA reads as TGTGCCAGCAGGGGGGACAGGGGGCTTGACTATGGCTACACCTTC.

The chain recombines TRBV11-2 with TRBJ2-1; the match to TRBD2 covers 10 bases. J gave up 4 bases and V 0 bases, and 12 bases lay outside the gene matches. The CDR3 is made up of 19 amino acids. Germline assignment: CDR1 SGHAT and CDR2 FQNNGV. CDR3 DNA: TGTGCCAGCAGCTTAGATGGCGCTAGCGGGAGCATCCAATACAATGAGCAGTTCTTC. Protein: CASSLDGASGSIQYNEQFF.

The chain employs TRBV30 and TRBJ1-4, with D perhaps matching TRBD1 (6 bases). V lost 5 bases to trimming and J lost 4 bases, with 14 bases between them. The germline V gene has CDR1 GTSNPN and CDR2 SVGIG (reference sequence). This CDR3 region has 14 residues. CDR3 nucleotide sequence: TGTGCCTGGTGCCTCGGGACACATAATGAAAAACTGTTTTTT. Translation gives CAWCLGTHNEKLFF.

V and J are TRBV5-4 and TRBJ2-2, with TRBD1 as a possible D gene (5 bases). There are 13 residues in the CDR3. Trimming left V 6 bases short and J 5 bases short, with 11 bases between. Germline V gene data show CDR1 as SGHNT and CDR2 as YYREEE (reference sequence). The CDR3 region has the DNA TGTGCCAGCAAGGACATGCCTACCGGGGAGCTGTTTTTT. Its protein product is CASKDMPTGELFF.

V gene TRBV27 combines with J gene TRBJ2-1; the match to TRBD1 covers 8 bases. The V gene end was trimmed by 4 bases and the J gene end by 3 bases; junction bases not matched to a gene: 5. The CDR3 has 15 amino acids. CDR1 and CDR2 from the germline V gene are MNHEY and SMNVEV (reference sequence). DNA for the CDR3: TGTGCCAGCAGTTCCCGACAGGGGATCTACAATGAGCAGTTCTTC. It specifies CASSSRQGIYNEQFF.